This T cell receptor beta chain originates from a study of blood T cells in healthy people across ages. The germline CDR1 and CDR2 sequences are SNHLY and FYNNEI. V was shortened by 6 bases and J by 4 bases, with 6 bases between the two germline ends. The CDR3 is 11 amino acids. This clonotype has only a few counts. Its antigen is unknown. Findings and limits, study-wide: A roughly linear fall in TCR beta diversity per million T cells was seen with increasing age.

The use of a sample-barcoded 5' primer and a J-beta primer mix characterized a second PCR of about 6 to 12 cycles. TCRdb recomputed calls from the 5' RACE reads with MiXCR, one row per CDR3 protein. The table has some 1.5 million distinct CDR3 sequences, roughly 30% seen once. This clonotype was sampled from a woman aged 25 to 45 in good health. The specimen was blood. V gene TRBV2 combines with J gene TRBJ2-5; D might be TRBD1 (5 bases). The CDR3 region has the DNA TGTGCCAGCAGAGGGGCAGAGACCCAGTACTTC. Translation gives CASRGAETQYF.